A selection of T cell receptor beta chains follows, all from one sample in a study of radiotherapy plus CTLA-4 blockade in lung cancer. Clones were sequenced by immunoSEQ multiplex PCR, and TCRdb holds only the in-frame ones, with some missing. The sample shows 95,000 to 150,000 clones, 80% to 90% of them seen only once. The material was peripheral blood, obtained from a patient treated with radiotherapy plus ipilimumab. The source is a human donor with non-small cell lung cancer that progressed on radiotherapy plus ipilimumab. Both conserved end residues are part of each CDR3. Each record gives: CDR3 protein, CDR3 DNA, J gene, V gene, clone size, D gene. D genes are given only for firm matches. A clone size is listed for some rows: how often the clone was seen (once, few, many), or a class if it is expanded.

CDR3aa: CASSALSGTKVSGANVLTF
CDR3nt: TGTGCCAGCAGCGCTCTCTCCGGGACAAAAGTCTCTGGGGCCAACGTCCTGACTTTC
j_gene: TRBJ2-6
v_gene: TRBV7-6
abundance: .
d_gene: .

CDR3aa: CASSLGQQETQYF
CDR3nt: TGTGCCAGCTCACTCGGACAGCAAGAGACCCAGTACTTC
j_gene: TRBJ2-5
v_gene: TRBV18
abundance: once
d_gene: .

CDR3aa: CASRIAGVTGELFF
CDR3nt: TGTGCCAGCAGGATAGCGGGAGTAACCGGGGAGCTGTTTTTT
j_gene: TRBJ2-2
v_gene: TRBV6-1
abundance: .
d_gene: TRBD2

CDR3aa: CASSPTTLAREQYF
CDR3nt: TGTGCCAGCAGCCCTACTACCCTCGCTCGTGAGCAGTACTTC
j_gene: TRBJ2-7
v_gene: TRBV2
abundance: once
d_gene: .

CDR3aa: CASSVGTGSSYNEQFF
CDR3nt: TGTGCCAGCAGCGTAGGCACCGGAAGCTCCTACAATGAGCAGTTCTTC
j_gene: TRBJ2-1
v_gene: TRBV9
abundance: .
d_gene: .

CDR3aa: CASSITGGDAYEQYF
CDR3nt: TGTGCCAGTAGTATAACTGGAGGGGATGCCTACGAGCAGTACTTC
j_gene: TRBJ2-7
v_gene: TRBV19
abundance: .
d_gene: .

CDR3aa: CASSVGGTDNEQFF
CDR3nt: TGTGCCAGCAGCGTAGGCGGGACCGACAATGAGCAGTTCTTC
j_gene: TRBJ2-1
v_gene: TRBV9
abundance: .
d_gene: .

CDR3aa: CASSGYRDDSSYNEQFF
CDR3nt: TGTGCCAGCAGCGGATACAGGGACGATAGCTCCTACAATGAGCAGTTCTTC
j_gene: TRBJ2-1
v_gene: TRBV9
abundance: .
d_gene: .

CDR3aa: CASSELSGDTGELFF
CDR3nt: TGTGCCAGCAGCGAGCTATCTGGGGACACCGGGGAGCTGTTTTTT
j_gene: TRBJ2-2
v_gene: TRBV5-6
abundance: .
d_gene: .

CDR3aa: CASSLRAQLAGDPQFF
CDR3nt: TGCGCCAGCAGCTTAAGGGCTCAACTAGCGGGAGACCCGCAGTTCTTC
j_gene: TRBJ2-1
v_gene: TRBV5-1
abundance: once
d_gene: TRBD2

CDR3aa: CASSFDVGEKLFF
CDR3nt: TGTGCCAGCAGCTTTGACGTGGGGGAAAAACTGTTTTTT
j_gene: TRBJ1-4
v_gene: TRBV5-8
abundance: .
d_gene: .

CDR3aa: CASRLTSGRIGLSTDTQYF
CDR3nt: TGTGCCAGCAGATTAACTAGCGGGAGAATCGGTCTGAGCACAGATACGCAGTATTTT
j_gene: TRBJ2-3
v_gene: TRBV5-6
abundance: .
d_gene: TRBD2

CDR3aa: CASTSQLDYGYTF
CDR3nt: TGTGCCAGCACTTCGCAGCTCGACTATGGCTACACCTTC
j_gene: TRBJ1-2
v_gene: TRBV28
abundance: .
d_gene: .

CDR3aa: CASSAQLGTDTQYF
CDR3nt: TGTGCCAGCAGCGCTCAGTTAGGCACAGATACGCAGTATTTT
j_gene: TRBJ2-3
v_gene: TRBV7-6
abundance: .
d_gene: .

CDR3aa: CASSLADRVDYEQYF
CDR3nt: TGCGCCAGCAGCTTGGCGGACAGGGTGGATTACGAGCAGTACTTC
j_gene: TRBJ2-7
v_gene: TRBV5-1
abundance: .
d_gene: TRBD1

CDR3aa: CASSMSGRETQYF
CDR3nt: TGTGCCAGTAGTATGAGCGGGAGGGAGACCCAGTACTTC
j_gene: TRBJ2-5
v_gene: TRBV19
abundance: .
d_gene: TRBD2

CDR3aa: CASSNRAGNEKLFF
CDR3nt: TGTGCCAGCAGCAATAGGGCGGGGAATGAAAAACTGTTTTTT
j_gene: TRBJ1-4
v_gene: TRBV9
abundance: few
d_gene: .

CDR3aa: CASTTGGSYNEQFF
CDR3nt: TGTGCCAGCACTACCGGGGGCTCCTACAATGAGCAGTTCTTC
j_gene: TRBJ2-1
v_gene: TRBV28
abundance: .
d_gene: .

CDR3aa: CASSLGTSGANVLTF
CDR3nt: TGTGCCAGCAGCCTTGGGACCTCCGGGGCCAACGTCCTGACTTTC
j_gene: TRBJ2-6
v_gene: TRBV6-1
abundance: .
d_gene: .

CDR3aa: CASSETSYEQYF
CDR3nt: TGTGCCAGCAGTGAGACGTCCTACGAGCAGTACTTC
j_gene: TRBJ2-7
v_gene: TRBV2
abundance: .
d_gene: .

CDR3aa: CASSEGWDSGELFF
CDR3nt: TGTGCCAGCAGTGAAGGGTGGGACTCCGGGGAGCTGTTTTTT
j_gene: TRBJ2-2
v_gene: TRBV6-1
abundance: once
d_gene: .

CDR3aa: CASSLLTGLSYEQYF
CDR3nt: TGTGCCAGCAGCCTCCTGACAGGACTCTCCTACGAGCAGTACTTC
j_gene: TRBJ2-7
v_gene: TRBV6-1
abundance: .
d_gene: .

CDR3aa: CASSVDIGQGTDTQYF
CDR3nt: TGTGCCAGCAGCGTAGACATAGGGCAGGGCACAGATACGCAGTATTTT
j_gene: TRBJ2-3
v_gene: TRBV9
abundance: .
d_gene: .

CDR3aa: CASRHRALDEQFF
CDR3nt: TGTGCCAGCAGACATCGGGCTCTAGATGAGCAGTTCTTC
j_gene: TRBJ2-1
v_gene: TRBV7-9
abundance: .
d_gene: .

CDR3aa: CASSRARVGEKLFF
CDR3nt: TGTGCCAGCAGCCGAGCCAGGGTAGGGGAAAAACTGTTTTTT
j_gene: TRBJ1-4
v_gene: TRBV6-1
abundance: once
d_gene: .

CDR3aa: CASSRLGTSGNTIYF
CDR3nt: TGCGCCAGCAGCCGCCTAGGCACCTCTGGAAACACCATATATTTT
j_gene: TRBJ1-3
v_gene: TRBV4-1
abundance: .
d_gene: .

CDR3aa: CASSLYGVREYEQYF
CDR3nt: TGCGCCAGCAGCTTGTACGGCGTGCGGGAGTACGAGCAGTACTTC
j_gene: TRBJ2-7
v_gene: TRBV5-1
abundance: .
d_gene: TRBD2

CDR3aa: CASNLRTGQNSYEQYF
CDR3nt: TGTGCCAGCAACCTTAGAACGGGACAGAACTCCTACGAGCAGTACTTC
j_gene: TRBJ2-7
v_gene: TRBV11-3
abundance: .
d_gene: TRBD1

CDR3aa: CACVRASASSYEQYF
CDR3nt: TGTGCCTGTGTCCGTGCTAGCGCGAGCTCCTACGAGCAGTACTTC
j_gene: TRBJ2-7
v_gene: TRBV30
abundance: .
d_gene: .

CDR3aa: CASSFGTGWETQYF
CDR3nt: TGTGCCAGCAGCTTCGGGACAGGGTGGGAGACCCAGTACTTC
j_gene: TRBJ2-5
v_gene: TRBV7-2
abundance: .
d_gene: TRBD1

CDR3aa: CASEVGQGGHNYGYTF
CDR3nt: TGTGCCAGCGAGGTGGGACAGGGGGGTCATAACTATGGCTACACCTTC
j_gene: TRBJ1-2
v_gene: TRBV28
abundance: .
d_gene: TRBD1